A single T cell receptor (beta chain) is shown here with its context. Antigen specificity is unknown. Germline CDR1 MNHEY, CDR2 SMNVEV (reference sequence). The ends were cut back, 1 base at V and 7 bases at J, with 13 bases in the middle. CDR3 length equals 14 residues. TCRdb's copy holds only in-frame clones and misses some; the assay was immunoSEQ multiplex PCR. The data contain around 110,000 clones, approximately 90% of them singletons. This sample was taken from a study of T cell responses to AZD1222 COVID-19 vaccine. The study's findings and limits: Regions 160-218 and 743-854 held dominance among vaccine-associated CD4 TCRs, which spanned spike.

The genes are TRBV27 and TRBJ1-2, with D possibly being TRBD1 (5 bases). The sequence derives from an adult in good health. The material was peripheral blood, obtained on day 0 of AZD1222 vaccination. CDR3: CASSLLGTGGGYTF. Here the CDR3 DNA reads TGTGCCAGCAGTTTATTGGGAACAGGAGGTGGCTACACCTTC.